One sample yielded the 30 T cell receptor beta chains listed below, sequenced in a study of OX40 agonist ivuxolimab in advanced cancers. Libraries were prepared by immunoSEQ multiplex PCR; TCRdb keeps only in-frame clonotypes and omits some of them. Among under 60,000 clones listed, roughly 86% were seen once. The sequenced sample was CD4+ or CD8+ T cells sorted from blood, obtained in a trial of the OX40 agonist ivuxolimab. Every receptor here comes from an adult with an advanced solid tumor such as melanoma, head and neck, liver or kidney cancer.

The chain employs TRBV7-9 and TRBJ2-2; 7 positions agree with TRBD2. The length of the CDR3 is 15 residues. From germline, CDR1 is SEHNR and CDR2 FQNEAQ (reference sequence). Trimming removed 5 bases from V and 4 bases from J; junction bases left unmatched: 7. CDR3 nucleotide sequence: TGTGCCAGCAGCCCCCGGGGAGGGCCCACCGGGGAGCTGTTTTTT. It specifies CASSPRGGPTGELFF. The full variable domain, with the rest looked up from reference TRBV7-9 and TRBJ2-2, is DTGVSQNPRHKITKRGQNVTFRCDPISEHNRLYWYRQTLGQGPEFLTYFQNEAQLEKSRLLSDRFSAERPKGSFSTLEIQRTEQGDSAMYLCASSPRGGPTGELFFGEGSRLTVL.

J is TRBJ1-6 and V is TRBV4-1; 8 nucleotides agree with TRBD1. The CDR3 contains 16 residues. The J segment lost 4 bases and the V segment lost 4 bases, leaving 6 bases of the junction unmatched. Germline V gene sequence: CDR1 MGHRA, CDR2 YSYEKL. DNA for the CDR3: TGCGCCAGCAGCCGTCATCAGGGGGCGTATAATTCACCCCTCCACTTT. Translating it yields CASSRHQGAYNSPLHF.

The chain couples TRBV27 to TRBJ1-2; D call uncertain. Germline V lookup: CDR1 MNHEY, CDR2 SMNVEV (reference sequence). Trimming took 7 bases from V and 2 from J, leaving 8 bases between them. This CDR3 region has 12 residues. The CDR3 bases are TGTGCCAGCACCGGGTCGAACTATGGCTACACCTTC. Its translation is CASTGSNYGYTF.

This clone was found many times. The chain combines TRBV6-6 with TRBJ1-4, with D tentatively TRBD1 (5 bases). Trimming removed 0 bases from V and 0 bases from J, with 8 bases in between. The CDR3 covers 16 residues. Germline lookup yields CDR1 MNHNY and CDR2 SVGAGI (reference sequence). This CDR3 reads CASSYSDSPTNEKLFF. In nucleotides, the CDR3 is TGTGCCAGCAGTTACTCTGACAGCCCAACTAATGAAAAACTGTTTTTT.

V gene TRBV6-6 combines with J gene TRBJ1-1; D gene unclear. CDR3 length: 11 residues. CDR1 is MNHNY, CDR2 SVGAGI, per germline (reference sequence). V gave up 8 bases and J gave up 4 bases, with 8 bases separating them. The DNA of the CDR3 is TGTGCCAGCTCTCGGGGCACTGAAGCTTTCTTT. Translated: CASSRGTEAFF.

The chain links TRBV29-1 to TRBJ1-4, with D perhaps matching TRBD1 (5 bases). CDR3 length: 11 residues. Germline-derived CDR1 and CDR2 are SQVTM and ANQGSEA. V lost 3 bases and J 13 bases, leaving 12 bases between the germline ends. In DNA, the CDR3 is TGCAGCGTTGAGGGGCGTCGGGGACTGTTTTTT. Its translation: CSVEGRRGLFF. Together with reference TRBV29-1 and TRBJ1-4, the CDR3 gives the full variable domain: SAVISQKPSRDICQRGTSLTIQCQVDSQVTMMFWYRQQPGQSLTLIATANQGSEATYESGFVIDKFPISRPNLTFSTLTVSNMSPEDSSIYLCSVEGRRGLFFGSGTQLSVL.

The CDR3 DNA is TGTGCCAGCAGCGAGACCGGGACGATTATCGGGGAGCTGTTTTTT. Encoded protein: CASSETGTIIGELFF. J is TRBJ2-2 and V is TRBV7-9; D is possibly TRBD1 or TRBD2 (5 bases each). Germline-derived CDR1 and CDR2 are SEHNR and FQNEAQ (reference sequence). The germline V and J ends were trimmed by 5 bases and 7 bases, with 17 bases remaining between them. CDR3 length equals 15 residues.

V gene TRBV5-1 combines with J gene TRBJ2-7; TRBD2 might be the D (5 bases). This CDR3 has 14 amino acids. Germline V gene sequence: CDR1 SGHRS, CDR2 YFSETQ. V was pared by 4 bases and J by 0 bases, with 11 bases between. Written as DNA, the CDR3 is TGCGCCAGCAGCCCGGCGGGTAGCTCCTACGAGCAGTACTTC. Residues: CASSPAGSSYEQYF.

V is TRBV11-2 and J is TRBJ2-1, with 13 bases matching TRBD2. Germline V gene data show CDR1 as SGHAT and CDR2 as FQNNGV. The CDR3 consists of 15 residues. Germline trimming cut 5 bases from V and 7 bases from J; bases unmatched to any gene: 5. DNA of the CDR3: TGTGCCAGCAGCCTGGGACTAGCGGGAACGAATGAGCAGTTCTTC. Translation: CASSLGLAGTNEQFF.

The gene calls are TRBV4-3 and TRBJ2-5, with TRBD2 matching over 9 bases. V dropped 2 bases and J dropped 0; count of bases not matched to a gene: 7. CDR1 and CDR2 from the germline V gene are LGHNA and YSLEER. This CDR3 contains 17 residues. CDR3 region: CASSQKRGVLYQETQYF. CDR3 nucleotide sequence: TGCGCCAGCAGCCAAAAGCGGGGGGTATTGTACCAAGAGACCCAGTACTTC.

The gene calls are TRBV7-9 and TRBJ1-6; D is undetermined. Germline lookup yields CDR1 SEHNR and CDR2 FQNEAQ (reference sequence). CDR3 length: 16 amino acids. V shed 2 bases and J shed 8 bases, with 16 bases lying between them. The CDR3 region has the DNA TGTGCCAGCAGCTTAACCTCGGGAGGGCGAGATTCACCCCTCCACTTT. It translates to CASSLTSGGRDSPLHF. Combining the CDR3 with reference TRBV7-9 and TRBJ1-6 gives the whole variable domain DTGVSQNPRHKITKRGQNVTFRCDPISEHNRLYWYRQTLGQGPEFLTYFQNEAQLEKSRLLSDRFSAERPKGSFSTLEIQRTEQGDSAMYLCASSLTSGGRDSPLHFGNGTRLTVT.

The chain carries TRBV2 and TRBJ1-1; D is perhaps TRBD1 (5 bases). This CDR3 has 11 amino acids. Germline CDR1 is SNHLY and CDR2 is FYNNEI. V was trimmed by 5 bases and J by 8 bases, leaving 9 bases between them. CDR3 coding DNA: TGTGCCAGCAGTAACAGGTTAGAAGCTTTCTTT. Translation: CASSNRLEAFF.

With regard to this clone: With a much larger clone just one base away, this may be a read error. The CDR3 DNA reads TGTGCCAGCAGCGGGGGACGGCCTTTTAATGAGCAGTTCTTC. It translates to CASSGGRPFNEQFF. The chain employs TRBV13 and TRBJ2-1; D tentatively fits TRBD1 or TRBD2 (5 bases each). Germline-derived CDR1 and CDR2 are PRHDT and FYEKMQ (reference sequence). The CDR3 extends over 14 amino acids. Trimming cost V 5 bases and J 7 bases, with 15 bases left between them.

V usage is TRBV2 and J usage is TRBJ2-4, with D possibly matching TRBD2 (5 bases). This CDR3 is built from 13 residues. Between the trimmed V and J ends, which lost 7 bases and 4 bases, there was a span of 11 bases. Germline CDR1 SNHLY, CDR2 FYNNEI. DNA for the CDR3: TGTGCCAGCATCTTCCGGGGAAAAAACATTCAGTACTTC. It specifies CASIFRGKNIQYF.

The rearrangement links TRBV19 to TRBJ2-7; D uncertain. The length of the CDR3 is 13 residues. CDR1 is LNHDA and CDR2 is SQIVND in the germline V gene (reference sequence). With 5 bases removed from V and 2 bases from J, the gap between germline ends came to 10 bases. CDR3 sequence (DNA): TGTGCCAGTAGTGTTACTCACCCCTACGAGCAGTACTTC. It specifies CASSVTHPYEQYF. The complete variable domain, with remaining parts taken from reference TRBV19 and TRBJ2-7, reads DGGITQSPKYLFRKEGQNVTLSCEQNLNHDAMYWYRQDPGQGLRLIYYSQIVNDFQKGDIAEGYSVSREKKESFPLTVTSAQKNPTAFYLCASSVTHPYEQYFGPGTRLTVT.

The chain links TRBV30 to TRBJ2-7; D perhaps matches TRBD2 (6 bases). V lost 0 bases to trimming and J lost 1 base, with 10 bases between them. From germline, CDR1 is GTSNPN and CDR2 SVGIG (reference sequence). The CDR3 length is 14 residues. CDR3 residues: CAWSVRRESYEQYF. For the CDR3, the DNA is TGTGCCTGGAGTGTACGACGGGAGTCCTACGAGCAGTACTTC.

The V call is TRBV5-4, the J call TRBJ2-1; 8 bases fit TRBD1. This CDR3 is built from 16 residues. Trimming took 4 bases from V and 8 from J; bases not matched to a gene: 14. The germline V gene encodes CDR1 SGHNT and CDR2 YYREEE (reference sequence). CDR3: CASSTFTGGFGDEQFF. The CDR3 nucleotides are TGTGCCAGCAGCACCTTCACAGGGGGTTTTGGGGATGAGCAGTTCTTC. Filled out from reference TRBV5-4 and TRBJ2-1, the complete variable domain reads ETGVTQSPTHLIKTRGQQVTLRCSSQSGHNTVSWYQQALGQGPQFIFQYYREEENGRGNFPPRFSGLQFPNYSSELNVNALELDDSALYLCASSTFTGGFGDEQFFGPGTRLTVL.

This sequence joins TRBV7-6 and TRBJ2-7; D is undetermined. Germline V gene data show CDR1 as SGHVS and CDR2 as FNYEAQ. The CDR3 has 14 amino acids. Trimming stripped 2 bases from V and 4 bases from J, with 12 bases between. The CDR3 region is CASSLSSGSYEQYF. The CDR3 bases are TGTGCCAGCAGCTTAAGTTCAGGAAGTTACGAGCAGTACTTC. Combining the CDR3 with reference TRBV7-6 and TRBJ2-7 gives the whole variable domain GAGVSQSPRYKVTKRGQDVALRCDPISGHVSLYWYRQALGQGPEFLTYFNYEAQQDKSGLPNDRFSAERPEGSISTLTIQRTEQRDSAMYRCASSLSSGSYEQYFGPGTRLTVT.

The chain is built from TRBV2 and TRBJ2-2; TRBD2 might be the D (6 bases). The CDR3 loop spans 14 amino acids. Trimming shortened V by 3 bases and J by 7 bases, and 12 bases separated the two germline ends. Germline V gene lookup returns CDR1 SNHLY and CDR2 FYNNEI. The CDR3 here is CASSERGYRGELFF. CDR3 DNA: TGTGCCAGCAGTGAGCGGGGATACCGCGGGGAGCTGTTTTTT.

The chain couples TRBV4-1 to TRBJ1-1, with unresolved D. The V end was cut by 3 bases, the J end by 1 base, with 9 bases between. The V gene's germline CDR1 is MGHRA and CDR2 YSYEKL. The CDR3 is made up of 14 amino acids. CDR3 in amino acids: CASSHGPTNTEAFF. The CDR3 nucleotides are TGCGCCAGCAGCCACGGACCGACGAACACTGAAGCTTTCTTT.

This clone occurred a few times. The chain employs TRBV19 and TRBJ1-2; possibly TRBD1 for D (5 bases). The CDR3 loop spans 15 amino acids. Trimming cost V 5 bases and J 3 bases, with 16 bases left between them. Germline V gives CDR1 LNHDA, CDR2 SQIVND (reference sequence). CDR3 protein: CASSPRGRVDYGYTF. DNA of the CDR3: TGTGCCAGTAGTCCCCGGGGCCGGGTGGACTATGGCTACACCTTC.

As DNA, the CDR3 is TGTGCCAGCAGTTCGGACGGGAAAAACATTCAGTACTTC. This sequence encodes CASSSDGKNIQYF. This chain uses TRBV27 with TRBJ2-4, with unresolved D. Germline-derived CDR1 and CDR2 are MNHEY and SMNVEV (reference sequence). Trimming removed 4 bases at V and 4 bases at J, with 8 bases between. The CDR3 has 13 residues.

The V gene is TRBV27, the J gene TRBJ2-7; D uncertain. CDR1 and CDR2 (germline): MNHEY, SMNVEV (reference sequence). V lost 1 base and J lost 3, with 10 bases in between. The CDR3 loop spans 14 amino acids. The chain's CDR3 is CASSLFGLSYEQYF. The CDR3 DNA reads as TGTGCCAGCAGTTTATTTGGGTTAAGCTACGAGCAGTACTTC.

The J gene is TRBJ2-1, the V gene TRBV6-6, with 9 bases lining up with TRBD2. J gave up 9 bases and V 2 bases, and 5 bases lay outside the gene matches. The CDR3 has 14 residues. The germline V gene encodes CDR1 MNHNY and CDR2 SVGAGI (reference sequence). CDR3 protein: CASSYVVAGAEQFF. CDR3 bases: TGTGCCAGCAGTTACGTCGTAGCGGGGGCTGAGCAGTTCTTC.

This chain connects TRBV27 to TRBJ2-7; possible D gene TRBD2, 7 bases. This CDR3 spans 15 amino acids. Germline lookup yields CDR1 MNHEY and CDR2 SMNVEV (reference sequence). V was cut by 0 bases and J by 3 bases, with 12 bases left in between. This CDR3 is CASSLSGGPFYEQYF. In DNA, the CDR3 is TGTGCCAGCAGTTTATCCGGGGGGCCGTTCTACGAGCAGTACTTC.

The CDR3 sequence: CASSSPQGGKETQYF. Written as DNA, the CDR3 is TGTGCCAGCAGCTCCCCGCAGGGGGGGAAGGAGACCCAGTACTTC. The J gene is TRBJ2-5, the V gene TRBV7-2, with D perhaps matching TRBD1 or TRBD2 (7 bases each). V shed 4 bases and J shed 5 bases, with 17 bases lying between them. This CDR3 spans 15 amino acids. Germline lookup yields CDR1 SGHTA and CDR2 FQGNSA. The full variable domain, with the rest looked up from reference TRBV7-2 and TRBJ2-5, is GAGVSQSPSNKVTEKGKDVELRCDPISGHTALYWYRQSLGQGLEFLIYFQGNSAPDKSGLPSDRFSAERTGGSVSTLTIQRTQQEDSAVYLCASSSPQGGKETQYFGPGTRLLVL.

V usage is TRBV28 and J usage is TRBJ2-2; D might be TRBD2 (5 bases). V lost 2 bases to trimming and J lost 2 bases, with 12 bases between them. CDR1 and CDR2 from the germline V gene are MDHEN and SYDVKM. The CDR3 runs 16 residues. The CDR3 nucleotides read TGTGCCAGCAGTTTAGGTCTAGCAGCCAACACCGGGGAGCTGTTTTTT. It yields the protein CASSLGLAANTGELFF.

The CDR3 DNA follows: TGTGCCAGCAGCCAACTAGGGACAGAGAGCTCCTACGAGCAGTACTTC. Its translation is CASSQLGTESSYEQYF. V is TRBV13 and J is TRBJ2-7, with TRBD1 matching 7 bases. This CDR3 is built from 16 residues. The germline gives CDR1 PRHDT, CDR2 FYEKMQ (reference sequence). Germline trimming cut 5 bases from V and 0 bases from J; bases unmatched to any gene: 10.

CDR3: CASSTPRQGSSNQPQHF. In nucleotides, the CDR3 is TGTGCCAGTAGTACCCCACGACAGGGAAGTAGCAATCAGCCCCAGCATTTT. V gene TRBV19 combines with J gene TRBJ1-5, with 7 bases fitting TRBD1. Germline V lookup: CDR1 LNHDA, CDR2 SQIVND (reference sequence). The CDR3 is made up of 17 amino acids. The trim removed 4 bases at V and 0 bases at J, leaving 9 bases unmatched.

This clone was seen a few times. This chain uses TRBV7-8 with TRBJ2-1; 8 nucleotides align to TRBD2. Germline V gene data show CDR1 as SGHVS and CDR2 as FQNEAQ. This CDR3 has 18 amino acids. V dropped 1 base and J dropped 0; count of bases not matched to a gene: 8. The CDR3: CASSLGLGGGSSYNEQFF. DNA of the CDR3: TGTGCCAGCAGCTTAGGTCTTGGCGGGGGGAGCTCCTACAATGAGCAGTTCTTC.